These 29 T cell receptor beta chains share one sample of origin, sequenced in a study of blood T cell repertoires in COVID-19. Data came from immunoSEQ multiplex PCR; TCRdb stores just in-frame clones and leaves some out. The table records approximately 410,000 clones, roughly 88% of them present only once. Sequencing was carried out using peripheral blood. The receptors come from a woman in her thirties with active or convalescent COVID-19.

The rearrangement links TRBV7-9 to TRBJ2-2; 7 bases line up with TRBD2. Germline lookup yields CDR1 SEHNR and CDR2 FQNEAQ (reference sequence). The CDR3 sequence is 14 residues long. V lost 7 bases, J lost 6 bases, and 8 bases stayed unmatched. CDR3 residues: CASKPGLSPGELFF. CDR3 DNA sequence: TGTGCCAGCAAACCGGGACTATCCCCCGGGGAGCTGTTTTTT. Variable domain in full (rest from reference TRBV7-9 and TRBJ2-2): DTGVSQNPRHKITKRGQNVTFRCDPISEHNRLYWYRQTLGQGPEFLTYFQNEAQLEKSRLLSDRFSAERPKGSFSTLEIQRTEQGDSAMYLCASKPGLSPGELFFGEGSRLTVL.

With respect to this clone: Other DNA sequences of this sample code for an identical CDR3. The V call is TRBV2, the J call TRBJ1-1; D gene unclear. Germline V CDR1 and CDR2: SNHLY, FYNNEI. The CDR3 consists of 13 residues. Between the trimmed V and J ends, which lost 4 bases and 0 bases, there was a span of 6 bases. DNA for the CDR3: TGTGCCAGCAGTGTGCAGATGAACACTGAAGCTTTCTTT. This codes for CASSVQMNTEAFF.

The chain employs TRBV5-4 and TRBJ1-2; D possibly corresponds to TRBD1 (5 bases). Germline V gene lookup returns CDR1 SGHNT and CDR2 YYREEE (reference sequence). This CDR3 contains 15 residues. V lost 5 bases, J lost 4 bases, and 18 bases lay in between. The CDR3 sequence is CASSSGQGEIYGYTF. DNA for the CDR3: TGTGCCAGCAGTTCTGGACAAGGGGAAATCTATGGCTACACCTTC.

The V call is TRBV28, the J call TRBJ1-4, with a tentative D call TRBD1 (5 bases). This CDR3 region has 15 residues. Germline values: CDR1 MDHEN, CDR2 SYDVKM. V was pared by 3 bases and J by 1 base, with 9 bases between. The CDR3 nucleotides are TGTGCCAGCAGTTTGCAGGGTCAAACTAATGAAAAACTGTTTTTT. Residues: CASSLQGQTNEKLFF.

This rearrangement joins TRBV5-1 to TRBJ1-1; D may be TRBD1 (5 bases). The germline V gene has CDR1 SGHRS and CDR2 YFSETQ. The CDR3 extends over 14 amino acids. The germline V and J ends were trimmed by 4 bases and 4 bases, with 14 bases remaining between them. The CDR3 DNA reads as TGCGCCAGCAGCGCGCTGGGGGGGACCACTGAAGCTTTCTTT. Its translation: CASSALGGTTEAFF.

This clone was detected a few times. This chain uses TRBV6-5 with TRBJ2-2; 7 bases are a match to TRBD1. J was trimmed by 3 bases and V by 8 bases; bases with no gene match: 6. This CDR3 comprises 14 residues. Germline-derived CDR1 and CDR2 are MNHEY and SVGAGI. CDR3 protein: CASVGGWDTGELFF. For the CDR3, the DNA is TGTGCCAGCGTAGGGGGCTGGGACACCGGGGAGCTGTTTTTT.

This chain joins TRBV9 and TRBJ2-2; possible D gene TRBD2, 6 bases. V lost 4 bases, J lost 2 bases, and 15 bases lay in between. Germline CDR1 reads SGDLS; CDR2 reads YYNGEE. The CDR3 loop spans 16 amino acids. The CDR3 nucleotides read TGTGCCAGCAGCCCACACGGGACTCCAAACACCGGGGAGCTGTTTTTT. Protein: CASSPHGTPNTGELFF.

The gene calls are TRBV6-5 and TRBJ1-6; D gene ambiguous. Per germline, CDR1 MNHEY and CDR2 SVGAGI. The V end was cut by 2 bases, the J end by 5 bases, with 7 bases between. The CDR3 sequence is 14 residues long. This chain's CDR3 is CASSYTENNSPLHF. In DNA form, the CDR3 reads TGTGCCAGCAGTTACACAGAAAATAATTCACCCCTCCACTTT.

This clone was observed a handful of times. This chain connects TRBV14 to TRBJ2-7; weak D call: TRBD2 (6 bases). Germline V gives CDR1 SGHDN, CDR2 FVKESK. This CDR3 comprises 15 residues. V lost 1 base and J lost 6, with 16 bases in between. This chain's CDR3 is CASSQAAFSSGEQYF. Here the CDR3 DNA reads TGTGCCAGCAGCCAAGCGGCATTTAGTAGCGGCGAGCAGTACTTC.

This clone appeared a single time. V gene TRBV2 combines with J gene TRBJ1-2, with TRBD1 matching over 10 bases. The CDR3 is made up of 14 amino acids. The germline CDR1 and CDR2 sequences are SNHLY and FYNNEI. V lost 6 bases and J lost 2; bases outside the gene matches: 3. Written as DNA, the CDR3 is TGTGCCAGCAGCTGGACAGGGGGGAACTATGGCTACACCTTC. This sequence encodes CASSWTGGNYGYTF.

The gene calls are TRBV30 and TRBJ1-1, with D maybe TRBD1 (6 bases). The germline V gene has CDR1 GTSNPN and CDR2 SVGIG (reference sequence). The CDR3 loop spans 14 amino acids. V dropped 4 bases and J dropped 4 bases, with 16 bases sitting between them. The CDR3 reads CAWNFQGLGTEAFF. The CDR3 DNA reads TGTGCCTGGAATTTCCAGGGGCTGGGCACTGAAGCTTTCTTT.

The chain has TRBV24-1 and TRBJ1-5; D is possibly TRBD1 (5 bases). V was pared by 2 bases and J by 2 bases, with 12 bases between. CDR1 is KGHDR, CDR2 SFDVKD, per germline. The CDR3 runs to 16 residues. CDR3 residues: CATSDSRQGGNQPQHF. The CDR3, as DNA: TGTGCCACCAGTGATTCGAGGCAGGGCGGCAATCAGCCCCAGCATTTT.

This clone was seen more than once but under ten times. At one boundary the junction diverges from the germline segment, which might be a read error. The CDR3 loop reads CASSEGHGSSYEQYF. The CDR3 bases are TGTGCCAGCAGCGAAGGACACGGCAGCTCCTACGAGCAGTACTTC. This chain links TRBV6-1 with TRBJ2-7, with D possibly TRBD1 on 5 matching bases. Germline CDR1 is MNHNS and CDR2 is SASEGT. The CDR3 length is 15 residues.

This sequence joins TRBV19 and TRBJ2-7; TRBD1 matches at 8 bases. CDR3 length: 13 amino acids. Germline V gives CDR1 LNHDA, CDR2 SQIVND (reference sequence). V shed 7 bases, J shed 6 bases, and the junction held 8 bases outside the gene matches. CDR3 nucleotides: TGTGCCAGTATAGGACAGGGAATGGGCGAGCAGTACTTC. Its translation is CASIGQGMGEQYF.

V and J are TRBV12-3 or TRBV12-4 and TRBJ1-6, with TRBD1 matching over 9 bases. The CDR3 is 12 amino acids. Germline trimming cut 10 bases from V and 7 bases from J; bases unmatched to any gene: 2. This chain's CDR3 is CAIGTGNSPLHF. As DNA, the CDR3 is TGTGCCATCGGGACAGGGAATTCACCCCTCCACTTT.

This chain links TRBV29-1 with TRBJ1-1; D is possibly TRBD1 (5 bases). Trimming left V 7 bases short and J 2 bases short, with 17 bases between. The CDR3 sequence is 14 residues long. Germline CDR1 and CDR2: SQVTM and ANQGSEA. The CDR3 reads CSAEGWGVNTEAFF. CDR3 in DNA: TGCAGCGCAGAGGGCTGGGGGGTTAACACTGAAGCTTTCTTT.

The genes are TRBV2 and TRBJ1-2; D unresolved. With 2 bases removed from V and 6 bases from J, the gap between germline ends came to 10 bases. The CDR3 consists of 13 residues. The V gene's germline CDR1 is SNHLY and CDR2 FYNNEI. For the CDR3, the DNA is TGTGCCAGCAGTGAACAGGTATCGCATGGCTACACCTTC. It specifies CASSEQVSHGYTF.

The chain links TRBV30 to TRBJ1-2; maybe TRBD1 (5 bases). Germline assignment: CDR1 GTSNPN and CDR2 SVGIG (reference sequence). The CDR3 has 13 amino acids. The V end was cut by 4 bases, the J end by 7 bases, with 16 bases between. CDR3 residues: CAWTPGGGAGYTF. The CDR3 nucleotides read TGTGCCTGGACCCCGGGGGGTGGGGCTGGCTACACCTTC.

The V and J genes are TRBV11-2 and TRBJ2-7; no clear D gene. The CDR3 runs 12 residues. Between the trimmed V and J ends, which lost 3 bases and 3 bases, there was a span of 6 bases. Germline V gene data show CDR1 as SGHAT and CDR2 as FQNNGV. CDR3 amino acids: CASSLEYYEQYF. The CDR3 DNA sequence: TGTGCCAGCAGCTTGGAGTACTACGAGCAGTACTTC.

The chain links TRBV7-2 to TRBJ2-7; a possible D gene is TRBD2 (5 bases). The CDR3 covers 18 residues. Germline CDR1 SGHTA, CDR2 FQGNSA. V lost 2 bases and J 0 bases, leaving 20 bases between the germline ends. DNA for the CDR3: TGTGCCAGCAGCTTAAGAACAAGCGGCGACCGTAGCTCCTACGAGCAGTACTTC. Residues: CASSLRTSGDRSSYEQYF.

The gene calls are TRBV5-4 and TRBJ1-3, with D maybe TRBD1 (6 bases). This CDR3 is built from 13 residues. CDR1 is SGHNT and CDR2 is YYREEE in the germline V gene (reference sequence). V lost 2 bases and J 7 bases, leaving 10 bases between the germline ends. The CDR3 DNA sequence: TGTGCCAGCAGCTTAGCAGGGGAGAACACCATATATTTT. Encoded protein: CASSLAGENTIYF.

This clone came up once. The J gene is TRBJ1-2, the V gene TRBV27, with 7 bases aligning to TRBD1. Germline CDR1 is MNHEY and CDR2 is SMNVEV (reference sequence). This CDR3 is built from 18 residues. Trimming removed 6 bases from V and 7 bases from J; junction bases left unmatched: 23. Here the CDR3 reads CASSSDSGGPAELGGYTF. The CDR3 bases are TGTGCCAGCAGCTCGGACTCAGGGGGGCCAGCCGAGCTGGGTGGCTACACCTTC.

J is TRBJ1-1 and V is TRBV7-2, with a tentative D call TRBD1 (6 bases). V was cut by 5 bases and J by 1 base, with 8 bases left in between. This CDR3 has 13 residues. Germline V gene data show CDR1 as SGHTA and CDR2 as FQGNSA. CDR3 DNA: TGTGCCAGCAGCCAGACAGGGAACACTGAAGCTTTCTTT. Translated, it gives CASSQTGNTEAFF.

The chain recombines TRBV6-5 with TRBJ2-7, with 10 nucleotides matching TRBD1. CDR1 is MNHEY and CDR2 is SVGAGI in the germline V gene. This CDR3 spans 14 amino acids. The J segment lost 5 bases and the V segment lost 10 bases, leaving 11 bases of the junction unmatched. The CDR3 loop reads CAIAAETGGDEQYF. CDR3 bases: TGTGCCATAGCAGCGGAGACAGGGGGCGACGAGCAGTACTTC.

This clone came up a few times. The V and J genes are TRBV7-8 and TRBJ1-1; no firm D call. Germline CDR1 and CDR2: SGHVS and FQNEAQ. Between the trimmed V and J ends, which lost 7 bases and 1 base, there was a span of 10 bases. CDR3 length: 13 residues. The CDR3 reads CASKRVKNTEAFF. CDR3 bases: TGTGCCAGCAAGAGGGTGAAGAACACTGAAGCTTTCTTT.

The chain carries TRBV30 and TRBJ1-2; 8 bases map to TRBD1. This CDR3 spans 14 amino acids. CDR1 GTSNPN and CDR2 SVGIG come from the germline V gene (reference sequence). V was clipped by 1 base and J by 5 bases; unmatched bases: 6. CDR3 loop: CAWSGTGRYYGYTF. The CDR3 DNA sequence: TGTGCCTGGAGTGGGACAGGGAGGTATTATGGCTACACCTTC.

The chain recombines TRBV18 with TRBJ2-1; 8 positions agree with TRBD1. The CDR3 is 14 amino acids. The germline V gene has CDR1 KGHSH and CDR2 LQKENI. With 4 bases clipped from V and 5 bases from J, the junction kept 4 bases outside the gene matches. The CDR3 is CASSLGTGNNEQFF. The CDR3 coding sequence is TGTGCCAGCTCACTCGGGACAGGTAACAATGAGCAGTTCTTC.

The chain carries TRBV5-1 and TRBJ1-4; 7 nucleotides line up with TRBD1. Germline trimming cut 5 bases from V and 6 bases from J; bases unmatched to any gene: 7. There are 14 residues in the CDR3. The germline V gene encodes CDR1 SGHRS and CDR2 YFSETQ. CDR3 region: CASSVRDSDEKLFF. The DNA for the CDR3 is TGCGCCAGCAGTGTCCGGGACAGTGATGAAAAACTGTTTTTT.

The chain's CDR3 is CASSIGGNTEAFF. The CDR3 DNA follows: TGTGCCAGCAGTATAGGAGGGAACACTGAAGCTTTCTTT. The chain combines TRBV6-5 with TRBJ1-1; no definite D call. This CDR3 is built from 13 residues. V lost 5 bases, J lost 1 base, and 8 bases lay in between. Germline assignment: CDR1 MNHEY and CDR2 SVGAGI.